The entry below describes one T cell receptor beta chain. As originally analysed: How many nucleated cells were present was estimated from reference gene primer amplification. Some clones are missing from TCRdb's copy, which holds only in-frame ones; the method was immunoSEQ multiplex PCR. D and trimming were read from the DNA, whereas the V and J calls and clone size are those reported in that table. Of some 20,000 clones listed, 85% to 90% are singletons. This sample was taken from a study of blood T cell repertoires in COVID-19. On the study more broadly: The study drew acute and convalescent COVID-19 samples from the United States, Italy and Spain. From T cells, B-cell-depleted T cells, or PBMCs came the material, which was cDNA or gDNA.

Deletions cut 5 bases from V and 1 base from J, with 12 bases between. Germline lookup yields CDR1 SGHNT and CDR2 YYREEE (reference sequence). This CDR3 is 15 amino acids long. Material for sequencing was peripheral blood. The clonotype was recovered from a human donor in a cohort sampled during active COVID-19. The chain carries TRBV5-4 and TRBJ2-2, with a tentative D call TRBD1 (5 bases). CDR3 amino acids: CASSKDRLNTGELFF. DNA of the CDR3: TGTGCCAGCAGTAAAGACAGACTGAACACCGGGGAGCTGTTTTTT.